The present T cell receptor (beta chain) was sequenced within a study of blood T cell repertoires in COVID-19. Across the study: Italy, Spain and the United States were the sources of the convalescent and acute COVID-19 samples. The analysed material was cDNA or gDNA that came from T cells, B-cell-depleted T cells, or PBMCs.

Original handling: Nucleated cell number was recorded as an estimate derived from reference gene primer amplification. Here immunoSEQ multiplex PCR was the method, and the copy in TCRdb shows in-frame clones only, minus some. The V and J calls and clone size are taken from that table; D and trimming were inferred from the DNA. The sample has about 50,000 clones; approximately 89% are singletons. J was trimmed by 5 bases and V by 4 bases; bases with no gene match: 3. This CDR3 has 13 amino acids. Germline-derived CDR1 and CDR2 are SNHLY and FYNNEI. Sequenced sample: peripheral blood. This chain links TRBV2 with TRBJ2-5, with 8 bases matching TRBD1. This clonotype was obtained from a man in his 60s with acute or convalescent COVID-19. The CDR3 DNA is TGTGCCAGCAGTGTGGACAGGGCCGAGACCCAGTACTTC. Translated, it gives CASSVDRAETQYF.